One sample yielded the 25 T cell receptor beta chains listed below, sequenced in a study of identical twins. One entry per CDR3 protein, called by TCRdb with MiXCR from the 5' RACE reads. The table has hundreds of thousands of distinct CDR3 sequences, 18% seen once. The same sample was also used in a study of T cells expressing NK-cell markers.

Sequenced input: PBMCs. The origin of the receptors is a woman between 18 and 30 years old in good health.

There are a few counts of this clonotype. The chain combines TRBV5-1 with TRBJ1-1; D call uncertain. The V gene lost 0 bases and the J gene lost 2 bases, with 14 bases spanning the gap. The CDR3 covers 16 residues. Germline CDR1 and CDR2: SGHRS and YFSETQ. CDR3 DNA: TGCGCCAGCAGCTTGGCGCCCGACCGGGCAAACACTGAAGCTTTCTTT. Amino acid sequence: CASSLAPDRANTEAFF.

The CDR3 region is CASNRGNEQFF. CDR3 bases: TGCGCCAGCAACAGGGGCAATGAGCAGTTCTTC. This sequence joins TRBV5-1 and TRBJ2-1, with 7 nucleotides matching TRBD1. Germline CDR1 and CDR2: SGHRS and YFSETQ. The CDR3 sequence is 11 residues long. V trimming: 6 bases; J trimming: 6 bases; junction bases outside the gene matches: 0.

V usage is TRBV12-3 or TRBV12-4 and J usage is TRBJ1-2; 7 nucleotides line up with TRBD1. This CDR3 has 13 residues. V shed 4 bases, J shed 13 bases, and the junction held 12 bases outside the gene matches. In nucleotides, the CDR3 is TGTGCCAGCAGTTCGGGACAGCCCCGGGCTGGCACCTTC. Its translation: CASSSGQPRAGTF.

This sequence joins TRBV5-1 and TRBJ2-7, with a possible D match to TRBD1 (6 bases). V was cut by 1 base and J by 5 bases, with 22 bases left in between. The CDR3 has 17 amino acids. The V gene's germline CDR1 is SGHRS and CDR2 YFSETQ. The CDR3: CASSLIRDTRFLDEQYF. As DNA, the CDR3 is TGCGCCAGCAGCTTGATCCGGGACACCCGTTTTCTGGACGAGCAGTACTTC.

The V and J genes are TRBV7-9 and TRBJ2-3; D could derive from TRBD1 or TRBD2 (5 bases each). Trimming stripped 2 bases from V and 7 bases from J, with 13 bases between. Germline V gene sequence: CDR1 SEHNR, CDR2 FQNEAQ (reference sequence). This CDR3 contains 14 residues. CDR3 sequence: CASSLRGDLNTQYF. Here the CDR3 DNA reads TGTGCCAGCAGCTTAAGGGGAGATCTCAATACGCAGTATTTT.

CDR3 DNA sequence: TGTGCCAGCAGCTTAAGGGGACAGGGCGTCCACGAGCAGTACTTC. Translated, it gives CASSLRGQGVHEQYF. V and J are TRBV13 and TRBJ2-7, with TRBD1 matching 9 bases. The CDR3 sequence is 15 residues long. V trimming: 2 bases; J trimming: 5 bases; junction bases outside the gene matches: 7. Germline CDR1 reads PRHDT; CDR2 reads FYEKMQ (reference sequence). Variable domain in full (rest from reference TRBV13 and TRBJ2-7): AAGVIQSPRHLIKEKRETATLKCYPIPRHDTVYWYQQGPGQDPQFLISFYEKMQSDKGSIPDRFSAQQFSDYHSELNMSSLELGDSALYFCASSLRGQGVHEQYFGPGTRLTVT.

There are a few counts of this clonotype. This rearrangement joins TRBV21-1 to TRBJ2-6. TRBV21-1 is a pseudogene locus. The CDR3 runs to 14 residues. The CDR3 spells CASRRDSGANVLTF. The CDR3 DNA reads TGTGCCAGCAGACGTGACTCTGGGGCCAACGTCCTGACTTTC.

This chain joins TRBV7-8 and TRBJ1-2; 7 nucleotides agree with TRBD1. Per the germline V gene, CDR1 is SGHVS and CDR2 is FQNEAQ. V trimming: 2 bases; J trimming: 4 bases; junction bases outside the gene matches: 7. The CDR3 loop spans 15 amino acids. In DNA form, the CDR3 reads TGTGCCAGCAGCTTAAGACAGGGACCGCTCTATGGCTACACCTTC. This sequence encodes CASSLRQGPLYGYTF.

This clonotype was seen a handful of times. The chain uses TRBV6-5 and TRBJ1-1; D call uncertain. CDR1 MNHEY and CDR2 SVGAGI come from the germline V gene. The V end lost 6 bases, the J end lost 11 bases, and 13 bases lay between the germline ends. The CDR3 length is 11 residues. CDR3 sequence (DNA): TGTGCCAGCAGCGGCCCCGAGGAGGCTTTCTTT. Its protein product is CASSGPEEAFF.

CDR3 region: CASSLGPSGGSYNEQFF. The DNA for the CDR3 is TGTGCCAGCAGCTTAGGCCCTAGCGGGGGCTCCTACAATGAGCAGTTCTTC. The chain carries TRBV11-2 and TRBJ2-1; TRBD2 agrees at 10 bases. The CDR3 loop spans 17 amino acids. Trimming cost V 1 base and J 0 bases; bases outside gene matches: 3. The germline V gene encodes CDR1 SGHAT and CDR2 FQNNGV.

This clonotype has more than one count but fewer than ten. The chain joins TRBV19 to TRBJ2-5; TRBD2 is a possible D gene (6 bases). Trimming stripped 6 bases from V and 1 base from J, with 12 bases between. Germline CDR1 LNHDA, CDR2 SQIVND (reference sequence). The CDR3 extends over 14 amino acids. CDR3 residues: CASRRDRRQETQYF. DNA for the CDR3: TGTGCCAGTAGGCGGGACCGTCGCCAAGAGACCCAGTACTTC.

The chain uses TRBV28 and TRBJ2-3; 10 positions agree with TRBD2. The CDR3 loop spans 17 amino acids. V lost 5 bases to trimming and J lost 2 bases; unmatched junction nucleotides: 10. Looked up from germline, CDR1 is MDHEN and CDR2 is SYDVKM. CDR3 protein: CASSPYSSGSITDTQYF. The DNA for the CDR3 is TGTGCCAGCAGTCCCTATTCTAGCGGGAGTATCACAGATACGCAGTATTTT.

This clonotype has ten or more counts. V gene TRBV6-5 combines with J gene TRBJ1-1, with D possibly TRBD1 on 6 matching bases. The V and J ends lost 5 bases and 7 bases respectively, with 17 bases between them. CDR1 is MNHEY, CDR2 SVGAGI, per germline. The CDR3 is 14 residues long. CDR3 amino acids: CASSTRGGSGEAFF. The CDR3 bases are TGTGCCAGCAGTACCCGAGGGGGTTCGGGTGAAGCTTTCTTT.

There are a few counts of this clonotype. The chain combines TRBV20-1 with TRBJ1-5; possible D gene TRBD1, 6 bases. Germline V gene lookup returns CDR1 DFQATT and CDR2 SNEGSKA (reference sequence). This CDR3 is 13 amino acids long. Trimming left V 6 bases short and J 9 bases short, with 18 bases between. The chain's CDR3 is CSAQGPFRTPQHF. The CDR3, as DNA: TGCAGTGCCCAGGGGCCATTCCGGACGCCCCAGCATTTT.

This clonotype was found a few times. The CDR3 DNA sequence: TGTGCCAGCAGCCGAAATAGCGGGGGGCCATCAGATACGCAGTATTTT. Its translation: CASSRNSGGPSDTQYF. This chain links TRBV7-6 with TRBJ2-3, with TRBD2 identical over 10 bases. The junction had 9 bases not matched to a gene; V was cut back by 5 bases and J by 4 bases. The CDR3 is 16 residues long. Looked up from germline, CDR1 is SGHVS and CDR2 is FNYEAQ.

The chain uses TRBV4-3 and TRBJ1-2; D is unresolved. V was clipped by 1 base and J by 7 bases, with 22 bases between them. Germline V gene sequence: CDR1 LGHNA, CDR2 YSLEER. The CDR3 covers 17 residues. This CDR3 is CASSQGAHGRSEGGYTF. The CDR3 region has the DNA TGCGCCAGCAGCCAAGGGGCCCATGGCAGATCAGAAGGTGGCTACACCTTC.

This chain links TRBV6-2 or TRBV6-3 with TRBJ2-7; possible D gene TRBD1, 6 bases. In germline, CDR1 is MNHEY, CDR2 SVGEGT. CDR3 size: 14 residues. The V and J ends lost 3 bases and 1 base respectively, with 10 bases between them. The CDR3 region is CASSYWGLSYEQYF. The CDR3 bases are TGTGCCAGCAGTTATTGGGGGCTTTCCTACGAGCAGTACTTC.

This rearrangement joins TRBV20-1 to TRBJ2-2; no definite D call. In germline, CDR1 is DFQATT, CDR2 SNEGSKA (reference sequence). Trimming removed 0 bases at V and 2 bases at J, with 10 bases between. The CDR3 length is 15 residues. In nucleotides, the CDR3 is TGCAGTGCTAGAGATCAAGCGCTAAACACCGGGGAGCTGTTTTTT. This gives the protein CSARDQALNTGELFF.

This clonotype was seen only a few times. This chain uses TRBV25-1 with TRBJ2-7; D gene unclear. With 3 bases removed from V and 2 bases from J, the gap between germline ends came to 8 bases. The CDR3 consists of 13 residues. Germline CDR1 MGHDK, CDR2 SYGVNS. CDR3 DNA sequence: TGTGCCAGCAGTGACGCCCTAGCCTACGAGCAGTACTTC. Residues: CASSDALAYEQYF.

The CDR3 sequence is CASSLGGTTGNEQFF. DNA of the CDR3: TGTGCCAGCAGCTTAGGGGGCACTACAGGTAATGAGCAGTTCTTC. The genes are TRBV7-8 and TRBJ2-1, with a possible D match to TRBD1 (5 bases). Trimming took 1 base from V and 7 from J, leaving 14 bases between them. The CDR3 totals 15 residues. Germline V gene lookup returns CDR1 SGHVS and CDR2 FQNEAQ.

This clonotype was seen a few times. The chain is built from TRBV5-1 and TRBJ2-7; D unresolved. CDR3 length equals 12 residues. Trimming pared 1 base from V and 10 bases from J, leaving 12 bases between. Germline CDR1 SGHRS, CDR2 YFSETQ. The DNA of the CDR3 is TGCGCCAGCAGCTTGTCCTTGGGTTCCCAGTACTTC. Amino acids: CASSLSLGSQYF.

The rearrangement links TRBV3-1 to TRBJ1-2; the D is unclear. V was pared by 1 base and J by 4 bases, with 10 bases between. This CDR3 spans 14 amino acids. Germline V lookup: CDR1 LGHDT, CDR2 YNNKEL (reference sequence). CDR3 DNA sequence: TGTGCCAGCAGCCAAGTGAGCTTTTTCTATGGCTACACCTTC. Translated: CASSQVSFFYGYTF.

The chain is built from TRBV20-1 and TRBJ1-1; D may be TRBD1 (6 bases). CDR1 and CDR2 from the germline V gene are DFQATT and SNEGSKA (reference sequence). Trimming removed 3 bases from V and 1 base from J, with 12 bases in between. The CDR3 sequence is 14 residues long. The CDR3 here is CSARKGGWNTEAFF. The CDR3, as DNA: TGCAGTGCTAGGAAGGGGGGATGGAACACTGAAGCTTTCTTT.

V usage is TRBV3-1 and J usage is TRBJ2-1; 11 bases match TRBD2. CDR3 size: 15 residues. Germline values: CDR1 LGHDT, CDR2 YNNKEL (reference sequence). The trim removed 5 bases at V and 8 bases at J, leaving 8 bases unmatched. CDR3 amino acids: CASSYSGGAKDEQFF. CDR3 sequence (DNA): TGTGCCAGCAGCTATAGCGGGGGGGCCAAGGATGAGCAGTTCTTC.

This clonotype showed up just a few times. V is TRBV20-1 and J is TRBJ1-4, with 11 bases identical to TRBD1. Trimming removed 4 bases from V and 8 bases from J; junction bases left unmatched: 9. In germline, CDR1 is DFQATT, CDR2 SNEGSKA (reference sequence). This CDR3 has 15 amino acids. The CDR3 sequence is CSATPPGQGGEKLFF. CDR3 in DNA: TGCAGTGCTACCCCCCCGGGACAGGGGGGAGAAAAACTGTTTTTT.